Presented here are 27 T cell receptor beta chains from one specimen sequenced in a study of T cell repertoires in cytomegalovirus infection (dated by TCRdb to about 2019). Antigen specificity for these receptors is unknown. TCRdb names Illumina HiSeq 1500 as the instrument used. The raw public data were reprocessed by TCRdb itself: fastp quality trimming at Q25, MiXCR clonotype calling, in-frame beta chains only. One record per CDR3 amino acid sequence lists the most common genes and DNA. The sample table shows some 120,000 distinct CDR3 sequences, and around 9.1% are seen once. Of the sample, 31% is held by the ten largest clones. The specimen was PBMCs, sequenced either directly or after in vitro stimulation (not recorded which). These receptors were obtained from a human donor in good health (CMV status not recorded). Some clones in this sample may be carry-over from other donors' samples.

V is TRBV20-1 and J is TRBJ2-3; weak D call: TRBD2 (5 bases). CDR1 is DFQATT, CDR2 SNEGSKA, per germline (reference sequence). V lost 3 bases and J lost 3, with 13 bases in between. The CDR3 spans 14 residues. CDR3 nucleotide sequence: TGCAGTGCTAGTTCGGGAAGGATGACAGATACGCAGTATTTT. Translation: CSASSGRMTDTQYF.

At least ten counts were recorded for this clonotype. V gene TRBV7-3 combines with J gene TRBJ2-1; D possibly matches TRBD1 or TRBD2 (5 bases each). CDR3 size: 14 residues. Germline lookup yields CDR1 SGHTA and CDR2 FQGTGA. The V end lost 0 bases, the J end lost 8 bases, and 11 bases lay between the germline ends. CDR3 sequence (DNA): TGTGCCAGCAGCTTAACTGGGGGTCCGGATGAGCAGTTCTTC. This encodes CASSLTGGPDEQFF.

The rearrangement joins TRBV12-3 or TRBV12-4 to TRBJ1-5; possibly TRBD1 for D (6 bases). The V gene lost 3 bases and the J gene lost 0 bases, with 9 bases spanning the gap. CDR3 length: 15 amino acids. The CDR3 coding sequence is TGTGCCAGCAGTTTGGAACAGGGTAGCAATCAGCCCCAGCATTTT. As protein: CASSLEQGSNQPQHF.

J is TRBJ1-1 and V is TRBV4-2; possibly TRBD1 for D (6 bases). There are 18 residues in the CDR3. The germline V gene has CDR1 LGHNA and CDR2 YNFKEQ. The V end was cut by 1 base, the J end by 1 base, with 19 bases between. CDR3 in DNA: TGTGCCAGCAGCCAAGTAATGGGGCAGGGGATGGGGAACACTGAAGCTTTCTTT. Translating it yields CASSQVMGQGMGNTEAFF.

This clonotype has just a few counts. The chain links TRBV7-6 to TRBJ2-7, with 8 bases fitting TRBD1. This CDR3 region has 14 residues. J was trimmed by 3 bases and V by 3 bases; bases with no gene match: 4. Germline CDR1 reads SGHVS; CDR2 reads FNYEAQ. Here the CDR3 DNA reads TGTGCCAGCAGCTTTCGGACAGGGTACTACGAGCAGTACTTC. This sequence encodes CASSFRTGYYEQYF.

This clonotype has just one count. This sequence joins TRBV19 and TRBJ2-1; 9 bases map to TRBD2. J was trimmed by 10 bases and V by 5 bases; bases with no gene match: 6. This CDR3 is built from 13 residues. The germline V gene encodes CDR1 LNHDA and CDR2 SQIVND (reference sequence). CDR3 bases: TGTGCCAGTAGTGGTGCTAGCGGGGTCGAGCAGTTCTTC. Amino acid sequence: CASSGASGVEQFF.

This clonotype was seen repeatedly, ten times or more. The V and J genes are TRBV6-6 and TRBJ1-1, with TRBD1 matching over 7 bases. J gave up 3 bases and V 2 bases, and 3 bases lay outside the gene matches. This CDR3 is 14 amino acids long. Germline-derived CDR1 and CDR2 are MNHNY and SVGAGI (reference sequence). As DNA, the CDR3 is TGTGCCAGCAGTTACGGACAGGAAGACACTGAAGCTTTCTTT. This sequence encodes CASSYGQEDTEAFF.

The chain employs TRBV5-1 and TRBJ1-2, with TRBD1 matching over 7 bases. CDR1 and CDR2 (germline): SGHRS, YFSETQ. The length of the CDR3 is 16 residues. The V and J ends lost 4 bases and 0 bases, in that order; junction bases with no gene match: 9. The CDR3 DNA reads TGCGCCAGCAGCGTGGGACAGATCCTAGCTAACTATGGCTACACCTTC. Its translation: CASSVGQILANYGYTF.

In this sample, this clonotype turned up a few times. The V gene is TRBV7-3, the J gene TRBJ2-1; D is unresolved. The germline V and J ends were trimmed by 1 base and 7 bases, with 8 bases remaining between them. Germline CDR1 is SGHTA and CDR2 is FQGTGA. There are 13 residues in the CDR3. CDR3 sequence reads: CASSLMPSNEQFF. The CDR3, as DNA: TGTGCCAGCAGCTTAATGCCTAGTAATGAGCAGTTCTTC.

This clonotype was picked up many times. The J gene is TRBJ2-3, the V gene TRBV7-9; D gene ambiguous. V dropped 5 bases and J dropped 8 bases, with 11 bases sitting between them. The CDR3 totals 12 residues. Per the germline V gene, CDR1 is SEHNR and CDR2 is FQNEAQ (reference sequence). DNA of the CDR3: TGTGCCAGCAGCAAAGACGTGGGTACGCAGTATTTT. Translated, it gives CASSKDVGTQYF.

The chain joins TRBV10-3 to TRBJ2-5; TRBD1 matches at 8 bases. J gave up 3 bases and V 6 bases, and 0 bases lay outside the gene matches. The CDR3 is made up of 12 amino acids. Looked up from germline, CDR1 is ENHRY and CDR2 is SYGVKD. Here the CDR3 DNA reads TGTGCCATCAGGGACAGGGAAGAGACCCAGTACTTC. Protein product: CAIRDREETQYF.

The table lists this clonotype with many counts. The chain carries TRBV7-2 and TRBJ1-1; no definite D call. The CDR3 is made up of 13 amino acids. Trimming left V 4 bases short and J 4 bases short, with 10 bases between. Germline CDR1 is SGHTA and CDR2 is FQGNSA. For the CDR3, the DNA is TGTGCCAGCAGCTCGGGATGGGGCACTGAAGCTTTCTTT. This codes for CASSSGWGTEAFF.

Ten or more counts support this clonotype. The rearrangement joins TRBV11-2 to TRBJ1-5; 11 bases agree with TRBD1. V trimming: 5 bases; J trimming: 4 bases; junction bases outside the gene matches: 7. The germline gives CDR1 SGHAT, CDR2 FQNNGV. The CDR3 loop spans 16 amino acids. CDR3 sequence (DNA): TGTGCCAGCAGCCCAGGGGACAGGGGGTCAAATCAGCCCCAGCATTTT. This encodes CASSPGDRGSNQPQHF. The entire variable domain, with the rest obtained from reference TRBV11-2 and TRBJ1-5, is as follows: EAGVAQSPRYKIIEKRQSVAFWCNPISGHATLYWYQQILGQGPKLLIQFQNNGVVDDSQLPKDRFSAERLKGVDSTLKIQPAKLEDSAVYLCASSPGDRGSNQPQHFGDGTRLSIL.

This clonotype showed up many times. The chain is built from TRBV12-3 or TRBV12-4 and TRBJ2-2, with D tentatively TRBD1 (5 bases). The CDR3 spans 15 residues. The V and J ends lost 3 bases and 0 bases respectively, with 8 bases between them. The CDR3 DNA is TGTGCCAGCAGTTTCGGCAGGGCGAACACCGGGGAGCTGTTTTTT. Translated, it gives CASSFGRANTGELFF.

This clonotype was counted ten times or more. The chain joins TRBV11-2 to TRBJ2-1, with 10 positions matching TRBD2. CDR1 and CDR2 from the germline V gene are SGHAT and FQNNGV. The CDR3 contains 21 residues. Trimming took 0 bases from V and 1 from J; bases not matched to a gene: 15. In nucleotides, the CDR3 is TGTGCCAGCAGCTTAGATCCTCTATTTCCTAGCGGGAGTATTTCCTACAATGAGCAGTTCTTC. It yields the protein CASSLDPLFPSGSISYNEQFF.

This clonotype was seen ten or more times. The V call is TRBV5-1, the J call TRBJ1-1, with 8 bases matching TRBD1. Germline-derived CDR1 and CDR2 are SGHRS and YFSETQ. The CDR3 totals 13 residues. J lost 8 bases, V lost 4 bases, and 7 bases had no gene match. CDR3 nucleotide sequence: TGCGCCAGCAGCCAAGGGCAGGGGGCGGAAGCTTTCTTT. It encodes CASSQGQGAEAFF.

This clonotype was detected many times. The genes are TRBV4-3 and TRBJ2-1; 7 nucleotides align to TRBD1. V shed 0 bases, J shed 9 bases, and the junction held 5 bases outside the gene matches. Germline loops: CDR1 LGHNA, CDR2 YSLEER. This CDR3 is 14 amino acids long. CDR3 protein: CASSQDNSGGEQFF. CDR3 DNA sequence: TGCGCCAGCAGCCAAGATAACTCAGGGGGTGAGCAGTTCTTC.

This clonotype was seen a handful of times. The chain recombines TRBV3-1 with TRBJ2-1; maybe TRBD2 (5 bases). CDR1 LGHDT and CDR2 YNNKEL come from the germline V gene (reference sequence). The CDR3 covers 15 residues. The germline V and J ends were trimmed by 4 bases and 8 bases, with 18 bases remaining between them. The CDR3 bases are TGTGCCAGCAGCCCGCTGGCCCTAGGCGGGTATGAGCAGTTCTTC. Its translation is CASSPLALGGYEQFF.

The table lists this clonotype with many counts. The genes are TRBV5-4 and TRBJ2-1; perhaps TRBD2 as D (6 bases). V lost 2 bases to trimming and J lost 4 bases, with 13 bases between them. CDR3 length: 15 residues. Germline CDR1 and CDR2: SGHNT and YYREEE (reference sequence). CDR3: CASSLNREPYNEQFF. The CDR3 DNA sequence: TGTGCCAGCAGCTTAAACCGGGAGCCATACAATGAGCAGTTCTTC. Full variable domain (remainder filled in from reference TRBV5-4 and TRBJ2-1): ETGVTQSPTHLIKTRGQQVTLRCSSQSGHNTVSWYQQALGQGPQFIFQYYREEENGRGNFPPRFSGLQFPNYSSELNVNALELDDSALYLCASSLNREPYNEQFFGPGTRLTVL.

This clonotype was picked up many times. The CDR3, as DNA: TGTGCCAGCAGAGGGACTAGCGGGATCTACGAGCAGTACTTC. Translating gives CASRGTSGIYEQYF. The J gene is TRBJ2-7, the V gene TRBV28; 13 bases are a match to TRBD2. The CDR3 has 14 amino acids. CDR1 is MDHEN, CDR2 SYDVKM, per germline. The V segment lost 6 bases and the J segment 3 bases; nucleotides outside the gene matches: 2.

At least ten counts were recorded for this clonotype. This chain joins TRBV5-4 and TRBJ2-2, with 9 nucleotides matching TRBD2. The CDR3 spans 17 residues. CDR1 SGHNT and CDR2 YYREEE come from the germline V gene (reference sequence). V dropped 1 base and J dropped 4; count of bases not matched to a gene: 8. CDR3 coding DNA: TGTGCCAGCAGCTTGCCATCTAGCGGGGCTATCACCGGGGAGCTGTTTTTT. As protein: CASSLPSSGAITGELFF.

This clonotype was seen many times. The chain couples TRBV7-9 to TRBJ1-2; 7 bases match TRBD1. The J segment lost 4 bases and the V segment lost 5 bases, leaving 10 bases of the junction unmatched. The CDR3 is made up of 15 amino acids. Germline values: CDR1 SEHNR, CDR2 FQNEAQ (reference sequence). The CDR3 DNA reads TGTGCCAGCAGCCAGGGACAGCCTGGGATCTATGGCTACACCTTC. The encoded protein is CASSQGQPGIYGYTF. Combining the CDR3 with reference TRBV7-9 and TRBJ1-2 gives the whole variable domain DTGVSQNPRHKITKRGQNVTFRCDPISEHNRLYWYRQTLGQGPEFLTYFQNEAQLEKSRLLSDRFSAERPKGSFSTLEIQRTEQGDSAMYLCASSQGQPGIYGYTFGSGTRLTVV.

Many counts were recorded for this clonotype. V and J are TRBV27 and TRBJ1-1; perhaps TRBD1 as D (5 bases). The V gene lost 5 bases and the J gene lost 1 base, with 23 bases spanning the gap. Germline V gene data show CDR1 as MNHEY and CDR2 as SMNVEV (reference sequence). The CDR3 spans 18 residues. The chain's CDR3 is CASSALPTGRMENTEAFF. CDR3 nucleotide sequence: TGTGCCAGCAGTGCTCTTCCCACAGGACGGATGGAGAACACTGAAGCTTTCTTT.

The V and J genes are TRBV29-1 and TRBJ1-4; 9 nucleotides agree with TRBD1. Germline V gene sequence: CDR1 SQVTM, CDR2 ANQGSEA. V trimming: 1 base; J trimming: 7 bases; junction bases outside the gene matches: 7. The CDR3 is 15 amino acids. CDR3 DNA: TGCAGCGTTGAAGTAGGGACAGGGAGTGGTGAAAAACTGTTTTTT. Protein: CSVEVGTGSGEKLFF.

This clonotype has ten or more counts. The chain joins TRBV4-1 to TRBJ2-3; TRBD2 agrees at 9 bases. Germline assignment: CDR1 MGHRA and CDR2 YSYEKL. The CDR3 spans 19 residues. V shed 1 base, J shed 5 bases, and the junction held 16 bases outside the gene matches. The CDR3 loop reads CASSQVSPFLAGDEDTQYF. As DNA, the CDR3 is TGCGCCAGCAGCCAAGTTAGCCCCTTCTTAGCGGGAGATGAAGATACGCAGTATTTT.

This clonotype has a count of ten or more. The chain combines TRBV7-2 with TRBJ2-4, with 9 positions matching TRBD1. Germline V lookup: CDR1 SGHTA, CDR2 FQGNSA. The CDR3 totals 18 residues. V was clipped by 1 base and J by 0 bases; unmatched bases: 7. The CDR3 nucleotides read TGTGCCAGCAGCTTAGAAGGACAGGGGATTCTAGCCAAAAACATTCAGTACTTC. Translated: CASSLEGQGILAKNIQYF. The full variable domain, completed using reference TRBV7-2 and TRBJ2-4, is GAGVSQSPSNKVTEKGKDVELRCDPISGHTALYWYRQSLGQGLEFLIYFQGNSAPDKSGLPSDRFSAERTGGSVSTLTIQRTQQEDSAVYLCASSLEGQGILAKNIQYFGAGTRLSVL.

This clonotype came up a few times. The chain joins TRBV24-1 to TRBJ2-3; no clear D. The V gene's germline CDR1 is KGHDR and CDR2 SFDVKD. This CDR3 region has 13 residues. Trimming shortened V by 2 bases and J by 5 bases, and 7 bases separated the two germline ends. DNA of the CDR3: TGTGCCACCAGTGATTCCCCCCAAGATACGCAGTATTTT. Its translation is CATSDSPQDTQYF.